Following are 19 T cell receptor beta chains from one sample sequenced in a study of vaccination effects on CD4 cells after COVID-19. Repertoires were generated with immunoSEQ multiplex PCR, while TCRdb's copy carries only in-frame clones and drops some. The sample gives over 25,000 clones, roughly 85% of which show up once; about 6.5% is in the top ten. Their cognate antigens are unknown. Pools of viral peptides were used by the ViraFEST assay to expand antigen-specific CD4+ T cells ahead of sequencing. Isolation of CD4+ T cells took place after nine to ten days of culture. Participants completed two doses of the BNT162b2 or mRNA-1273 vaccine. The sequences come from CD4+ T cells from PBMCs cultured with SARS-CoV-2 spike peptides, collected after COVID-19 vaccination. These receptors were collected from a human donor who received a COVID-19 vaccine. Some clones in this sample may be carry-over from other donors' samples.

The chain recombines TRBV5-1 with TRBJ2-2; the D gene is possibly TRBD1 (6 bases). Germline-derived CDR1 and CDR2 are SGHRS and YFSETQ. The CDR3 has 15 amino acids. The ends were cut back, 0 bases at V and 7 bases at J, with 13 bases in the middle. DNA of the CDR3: TGCGCCAGCAGCTTGGACCACAGGGACGGCGGGGAGCTGTTTTTT. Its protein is CASSLDHRDGGELFF.

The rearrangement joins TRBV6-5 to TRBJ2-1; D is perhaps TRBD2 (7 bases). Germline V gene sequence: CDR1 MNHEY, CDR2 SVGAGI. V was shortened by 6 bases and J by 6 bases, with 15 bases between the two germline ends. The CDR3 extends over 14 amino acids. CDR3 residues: CASRARGALNEQFF. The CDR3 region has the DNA TGTGCCAGCAGGGCCCGGGGGGCCCTCAATGAGCAGTTCTTC.

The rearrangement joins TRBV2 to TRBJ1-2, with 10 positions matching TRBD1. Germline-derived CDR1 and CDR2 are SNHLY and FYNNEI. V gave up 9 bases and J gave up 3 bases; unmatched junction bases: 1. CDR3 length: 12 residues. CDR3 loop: CARTGGDYGYTF. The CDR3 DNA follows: TGTGCCAGGACAGGGGGCGACTATGGCTACACCTTC. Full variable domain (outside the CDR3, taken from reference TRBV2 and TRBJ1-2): EPEVTQTPSHQVTQMGQEVILRCVPISNHLYFYWYRQILGQKVEFLVSFYNNEISEKSEIFDDQFSVERPDGSNFTLKIRSTKLEDSAMYFCARTGGDYGYTFGSGTRLTVV.

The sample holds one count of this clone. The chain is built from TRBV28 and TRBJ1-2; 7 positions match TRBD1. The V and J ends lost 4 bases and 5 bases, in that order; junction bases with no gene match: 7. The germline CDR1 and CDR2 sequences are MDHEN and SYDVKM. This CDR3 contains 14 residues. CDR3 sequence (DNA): TGTGCCAGCAGTTCAGGGGGAGGTGGGTATGGCTACACCTTC. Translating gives CASSSGGGGYGYTF.

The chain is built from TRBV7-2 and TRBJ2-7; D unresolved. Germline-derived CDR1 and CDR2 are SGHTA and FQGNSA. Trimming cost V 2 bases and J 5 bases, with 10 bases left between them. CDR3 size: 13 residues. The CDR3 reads CASSLLFSHEQYV. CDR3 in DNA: TGTGCCAGCAGCTTACTGTTTTCGCACGAGCAGTACGTC.

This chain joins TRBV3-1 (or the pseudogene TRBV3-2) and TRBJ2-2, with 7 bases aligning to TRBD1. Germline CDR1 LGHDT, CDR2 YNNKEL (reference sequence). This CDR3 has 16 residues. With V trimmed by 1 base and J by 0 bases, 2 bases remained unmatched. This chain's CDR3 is CASSQGQGSNTGELFF. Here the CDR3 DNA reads TGTGCCAGCAGCCAAGGACAGGGATCGAACACCGGGGAGCTGTTTTTT.

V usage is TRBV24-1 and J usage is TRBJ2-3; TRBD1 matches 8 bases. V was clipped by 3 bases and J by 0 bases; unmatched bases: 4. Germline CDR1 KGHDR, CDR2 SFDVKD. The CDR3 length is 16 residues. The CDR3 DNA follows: TGTGCCACCAGTGATCCAGGGGGCTCTAGCACAGATACGCAGTATTTT. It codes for CATSDPGGSSTDTQYF.

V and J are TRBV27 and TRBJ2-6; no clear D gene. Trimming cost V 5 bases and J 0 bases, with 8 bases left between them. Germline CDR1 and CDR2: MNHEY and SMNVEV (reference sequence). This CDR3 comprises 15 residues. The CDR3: CASSRKFSGANVLTF. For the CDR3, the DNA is TGTGCCAGCAGTAGAAAGTTCTCTGGGGCCAACGTCCTGACTTTC.

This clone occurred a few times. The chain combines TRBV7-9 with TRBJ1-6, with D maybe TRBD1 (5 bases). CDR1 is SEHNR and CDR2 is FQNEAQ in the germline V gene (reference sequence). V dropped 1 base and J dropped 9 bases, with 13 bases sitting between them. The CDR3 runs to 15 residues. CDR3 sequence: CASSLGGTSGSPLHF. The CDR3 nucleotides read TGTGCCAGCAGCTTAGGGGGGACTTCGGGTTCACCCCTCCACTTT.

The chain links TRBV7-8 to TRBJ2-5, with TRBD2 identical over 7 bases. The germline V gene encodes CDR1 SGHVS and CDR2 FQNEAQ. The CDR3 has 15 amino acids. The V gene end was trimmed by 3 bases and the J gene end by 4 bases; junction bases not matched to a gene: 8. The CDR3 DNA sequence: TGTGCCAGCAGCTTCAACTCGGGGGGAGGAGAGACCCAGTACTTC. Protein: CASSFNSGGGETQYF.

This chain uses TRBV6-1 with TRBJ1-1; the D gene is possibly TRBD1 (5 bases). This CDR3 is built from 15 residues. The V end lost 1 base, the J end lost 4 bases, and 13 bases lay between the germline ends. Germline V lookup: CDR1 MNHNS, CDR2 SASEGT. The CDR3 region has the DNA TGTGCCAGCAGTGAAGGGTGGCCGGGGGGCACTGAAGCTTTCTTT. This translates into CASSEGWPGGTEAFF.

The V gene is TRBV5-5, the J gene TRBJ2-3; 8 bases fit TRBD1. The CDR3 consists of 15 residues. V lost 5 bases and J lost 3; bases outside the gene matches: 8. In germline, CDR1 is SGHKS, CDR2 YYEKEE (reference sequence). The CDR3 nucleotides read TGTGCCAGCAGAGACAGGGGTCTCGTAACAGATACGCAGTATTTT. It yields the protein CASRDRGLVTDTQYF.

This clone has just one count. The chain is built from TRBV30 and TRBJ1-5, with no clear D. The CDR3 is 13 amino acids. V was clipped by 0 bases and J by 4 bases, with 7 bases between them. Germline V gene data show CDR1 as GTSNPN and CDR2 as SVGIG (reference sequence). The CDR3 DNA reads TGTGCCTGGAGTGTACAAGGAAATCAGCCCCAGCATTTT. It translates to CAWSVQGNQPQHF.

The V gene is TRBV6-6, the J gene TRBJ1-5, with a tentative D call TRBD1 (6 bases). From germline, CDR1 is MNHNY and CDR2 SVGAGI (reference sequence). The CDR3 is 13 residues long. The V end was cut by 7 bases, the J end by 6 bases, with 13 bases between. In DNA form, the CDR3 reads TGTGCCAGCACTGACAGGTTGGCTCAGCCCCAGCATTTT. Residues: CASTDRLAQPQHF.

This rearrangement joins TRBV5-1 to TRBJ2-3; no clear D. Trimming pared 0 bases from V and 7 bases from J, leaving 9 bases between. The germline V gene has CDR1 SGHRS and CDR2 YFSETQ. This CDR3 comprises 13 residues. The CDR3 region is CASSLGEANTQYF. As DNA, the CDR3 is TGCGCCAGCAGCTTGGGTGAGGCAAATACGCAGTATTTT.

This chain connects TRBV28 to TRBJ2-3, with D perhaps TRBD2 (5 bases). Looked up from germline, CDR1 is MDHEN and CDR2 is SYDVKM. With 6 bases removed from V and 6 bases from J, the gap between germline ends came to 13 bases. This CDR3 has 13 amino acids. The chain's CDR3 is CASSLRAADTQYF. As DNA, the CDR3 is TGTGCCAGCAGCTTGCGGGCCGCCGATACGCAGTATTTT. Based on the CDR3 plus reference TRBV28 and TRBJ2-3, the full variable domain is DVKVTQSSRYLVKRTGEKVFLECVQDMDHENMFWYRQDPGLGLRLIYFSYDVKMKEKGDIPEGYSVSREKKERFSLILESASTNQTSMYLCASSLRAADTQYFGPGTRLTVL.

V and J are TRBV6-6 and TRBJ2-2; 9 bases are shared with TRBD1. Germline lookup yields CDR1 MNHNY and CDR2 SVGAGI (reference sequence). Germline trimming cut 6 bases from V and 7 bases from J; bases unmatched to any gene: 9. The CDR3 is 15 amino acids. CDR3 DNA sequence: TGTGCCAGCAGGCATTCGACAGGGGGTGGCGGGGAGCTGTTTTTT. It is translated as CASRHSTGGGGELFF.

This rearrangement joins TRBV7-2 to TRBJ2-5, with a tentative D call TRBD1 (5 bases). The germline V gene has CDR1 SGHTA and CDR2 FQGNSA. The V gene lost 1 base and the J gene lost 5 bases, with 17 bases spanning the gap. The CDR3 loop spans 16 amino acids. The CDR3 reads CASSLEKGLLGETQYF. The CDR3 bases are TGTGCCAGCAGCTTAGAGAAGGGGCTGTTGGGGGAGACCCAGTACTTC.

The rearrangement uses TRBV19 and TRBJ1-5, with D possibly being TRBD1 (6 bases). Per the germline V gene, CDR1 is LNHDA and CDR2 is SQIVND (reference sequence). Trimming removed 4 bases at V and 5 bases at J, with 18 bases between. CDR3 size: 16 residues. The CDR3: CASSRPHGGEDQPQHF. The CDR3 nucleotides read TGTGCCAGTAGTAGGCCCCACGGGGGCGAGGATCAGCCCCAGCATTTT.